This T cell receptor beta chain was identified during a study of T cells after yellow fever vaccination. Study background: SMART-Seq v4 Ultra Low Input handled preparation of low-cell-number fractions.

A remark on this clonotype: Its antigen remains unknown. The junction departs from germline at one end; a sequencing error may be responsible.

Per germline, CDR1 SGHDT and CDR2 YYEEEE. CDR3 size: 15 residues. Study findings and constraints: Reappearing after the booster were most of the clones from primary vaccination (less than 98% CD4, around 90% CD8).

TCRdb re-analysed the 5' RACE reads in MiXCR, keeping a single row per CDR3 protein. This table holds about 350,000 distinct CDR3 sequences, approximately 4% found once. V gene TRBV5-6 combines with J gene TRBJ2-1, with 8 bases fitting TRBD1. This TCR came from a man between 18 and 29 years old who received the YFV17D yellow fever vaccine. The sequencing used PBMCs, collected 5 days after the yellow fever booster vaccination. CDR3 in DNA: TGTGCCAGCAGCTTTGGGGGACAGGCCCTCAATGTGCAGTTCTTC. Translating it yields CASSFGGQALNVQFF.